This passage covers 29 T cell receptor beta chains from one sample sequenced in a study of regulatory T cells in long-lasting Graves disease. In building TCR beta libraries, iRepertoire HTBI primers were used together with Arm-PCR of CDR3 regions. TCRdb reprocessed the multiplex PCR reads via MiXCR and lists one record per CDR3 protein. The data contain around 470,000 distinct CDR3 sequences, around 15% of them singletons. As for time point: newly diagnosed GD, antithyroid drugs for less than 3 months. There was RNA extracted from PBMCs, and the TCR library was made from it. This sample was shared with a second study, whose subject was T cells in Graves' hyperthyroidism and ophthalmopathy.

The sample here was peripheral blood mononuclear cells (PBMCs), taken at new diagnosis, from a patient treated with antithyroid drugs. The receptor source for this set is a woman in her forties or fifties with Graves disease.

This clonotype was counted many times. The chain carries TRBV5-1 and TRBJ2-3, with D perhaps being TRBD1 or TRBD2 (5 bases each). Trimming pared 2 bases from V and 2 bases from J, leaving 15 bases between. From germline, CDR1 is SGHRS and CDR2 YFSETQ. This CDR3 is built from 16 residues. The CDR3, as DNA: TGCGCCAGCAGCTTCCTCACCGGGACGGTCACAGATACGCAGTATTTT. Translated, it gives CASSFLTGTVTDTQYF.

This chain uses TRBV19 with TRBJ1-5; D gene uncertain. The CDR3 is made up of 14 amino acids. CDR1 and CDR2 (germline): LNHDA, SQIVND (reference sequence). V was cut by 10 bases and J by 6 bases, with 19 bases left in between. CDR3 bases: TGTGCCACCAGTGCTTCTGGCGGGCGTCAGCCCCAGCATTTT. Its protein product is CATSASGGRQPQHF. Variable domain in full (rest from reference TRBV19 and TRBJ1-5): DGGITQSPKYLFRKEGQNVTLSCEQNLNHDAMYWYRQDPGQGLRLIYYSQIVNDFQKGDIAEGYSVSREKKESFPLTVTSAQKNPTAFYLCATSASGGRQPQHFGDGTRLSIL.

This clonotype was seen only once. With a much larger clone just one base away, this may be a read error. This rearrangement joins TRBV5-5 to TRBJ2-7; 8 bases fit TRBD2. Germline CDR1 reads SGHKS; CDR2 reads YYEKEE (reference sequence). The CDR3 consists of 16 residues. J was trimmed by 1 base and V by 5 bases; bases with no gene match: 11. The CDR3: CASSSLPGLVSYEQYF. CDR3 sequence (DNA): TGTGCCAGCAGTTCCCTTCCGGGACTAGTGTCCTACGAGCAGTACTTC. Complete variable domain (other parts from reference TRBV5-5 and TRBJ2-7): DAGVTQSPTHLIKTRGQQVTLRCSPISGHKSVSWYQQVLGQGPQFIFQYYEKEERGRGNFPDRFSARQFPNYSSELNVNALLLGDSALYLCASSSLPGLVSYEQYFGPGTRLTVT.

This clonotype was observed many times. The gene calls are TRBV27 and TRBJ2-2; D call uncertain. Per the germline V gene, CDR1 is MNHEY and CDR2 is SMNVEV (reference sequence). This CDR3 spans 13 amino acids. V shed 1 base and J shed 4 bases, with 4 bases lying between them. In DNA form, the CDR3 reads TGTGCCAGCAGTTTATGGGTCACCGGGGAGCTGTTTTTT. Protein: CASSLWVTGELFF.

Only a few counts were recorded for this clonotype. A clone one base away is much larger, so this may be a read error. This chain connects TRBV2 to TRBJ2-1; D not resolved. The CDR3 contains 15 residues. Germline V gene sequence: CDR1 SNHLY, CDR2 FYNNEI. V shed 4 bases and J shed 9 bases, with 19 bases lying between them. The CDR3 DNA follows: TGTGCCAGCAGTGTGGGCAGCCCCTCGTGGACTGAGCAGTTCTTC. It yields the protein CASSVGSPSWTEQFF.

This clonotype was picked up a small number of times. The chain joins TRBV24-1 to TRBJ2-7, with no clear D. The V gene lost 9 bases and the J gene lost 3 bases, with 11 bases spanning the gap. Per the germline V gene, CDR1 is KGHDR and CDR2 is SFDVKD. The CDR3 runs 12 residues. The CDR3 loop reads CATSDPNYEQYF. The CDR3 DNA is TGTGCCACCTCGGATCCCAACTACGAGCAGTACTTC.

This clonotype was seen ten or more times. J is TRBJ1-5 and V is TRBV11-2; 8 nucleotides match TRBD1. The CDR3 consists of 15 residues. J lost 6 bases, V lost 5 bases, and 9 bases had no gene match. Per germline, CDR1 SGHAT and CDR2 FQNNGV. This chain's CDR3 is CASSRDDRGGQPQHF. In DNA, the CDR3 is TGTGCCAGCAGCCGAGACGACAGGGGTGGTCAGCCCCAGCATTTT.

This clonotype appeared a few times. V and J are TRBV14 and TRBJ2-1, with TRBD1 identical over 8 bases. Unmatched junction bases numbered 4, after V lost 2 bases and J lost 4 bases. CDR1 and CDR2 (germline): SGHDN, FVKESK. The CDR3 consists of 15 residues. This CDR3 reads CASSQKQGVYNEQFF. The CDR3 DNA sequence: TGTGCCAGCAGCCAAAAACAGGGGGTGTACAATGAGCAGTTCTTC.

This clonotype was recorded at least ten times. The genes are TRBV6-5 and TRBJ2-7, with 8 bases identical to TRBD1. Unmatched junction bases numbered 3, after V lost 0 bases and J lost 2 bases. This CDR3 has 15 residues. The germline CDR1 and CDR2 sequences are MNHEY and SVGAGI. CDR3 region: CASSYSGTGTYEQYF. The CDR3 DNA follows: TGTGCCAGCAGTTACTCCGGGACAGGCACCTACGAGCAGTACTTC.

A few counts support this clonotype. The CDR3 region is CASSERQAVYEQYF. In DNA, the CDR3 is TGCGCCAGCAGTGAACGACAGGCCGTCTACGAGCAGTACTTC. The rearrangement joins TRBV10-1 to TRBJ2-7, with D tentatively TRBD1 (6 bases). Germline V gene sequence: CDR1 WNHNN, CDR2 SYGVQD (reference sequence). The CDR3 is made up of 14 amino acids. Trimming pared 3 bases from V and 3 bases from J, leaving 12 bases between.

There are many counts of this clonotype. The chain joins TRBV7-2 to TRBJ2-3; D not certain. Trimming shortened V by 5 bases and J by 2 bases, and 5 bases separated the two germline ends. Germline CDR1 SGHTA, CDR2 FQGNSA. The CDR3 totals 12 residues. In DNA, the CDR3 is TGTGCCAGCAGCGACCACACAGATACGCAGTATTTT. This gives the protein CASSDHTDTQYF.

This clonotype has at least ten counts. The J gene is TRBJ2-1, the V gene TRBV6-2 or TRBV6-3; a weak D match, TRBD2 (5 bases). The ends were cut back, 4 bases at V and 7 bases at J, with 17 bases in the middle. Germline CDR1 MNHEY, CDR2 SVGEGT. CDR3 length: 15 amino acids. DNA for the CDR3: TGTGCCAGCAGTTCGCTCAACCCGGGATCGAATGAGCAGTTCTTC. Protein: CASSSLNPGSNEQFF.

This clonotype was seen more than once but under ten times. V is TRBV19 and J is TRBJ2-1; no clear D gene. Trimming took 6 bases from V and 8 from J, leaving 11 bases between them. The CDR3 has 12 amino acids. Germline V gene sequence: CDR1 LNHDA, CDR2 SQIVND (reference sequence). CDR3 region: CASSPRRDEQFF. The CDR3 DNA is TGTGCCAGTAGCCCTAGACGGGATGAGCAGTTCTTC.

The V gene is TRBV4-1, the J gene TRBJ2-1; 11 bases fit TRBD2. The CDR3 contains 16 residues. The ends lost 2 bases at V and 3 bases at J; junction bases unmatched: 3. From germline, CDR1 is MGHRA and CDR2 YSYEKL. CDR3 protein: CASSQPTSGSYNEQFF. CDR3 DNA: TGCGCCAGCAGCCAACCAACTAGCGGGAGCTACAATGAGCAGTTCTTC.

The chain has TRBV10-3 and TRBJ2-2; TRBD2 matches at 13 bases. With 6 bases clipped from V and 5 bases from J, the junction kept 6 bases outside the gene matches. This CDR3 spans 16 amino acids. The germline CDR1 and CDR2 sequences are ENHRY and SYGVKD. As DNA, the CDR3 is TGTGCCATCAGCCCCGGACTAGCGGGAGAAACCGGGGAGCTGTTTTTT. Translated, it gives CAISPGLAGETGELFF.

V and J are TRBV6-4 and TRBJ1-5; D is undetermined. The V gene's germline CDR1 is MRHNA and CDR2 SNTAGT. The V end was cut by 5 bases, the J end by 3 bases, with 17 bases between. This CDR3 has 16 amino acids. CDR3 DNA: TGTGCCAGCAGTTACTTGGACCTGAGGGCCAATCAGCCCCAGCATTTT. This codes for CASSYLDLRANQPQHF.

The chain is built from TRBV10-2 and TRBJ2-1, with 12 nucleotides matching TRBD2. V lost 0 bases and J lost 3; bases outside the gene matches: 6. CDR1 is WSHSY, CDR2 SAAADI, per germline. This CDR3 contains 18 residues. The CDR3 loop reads CASSESRLAGGNYNEQFF. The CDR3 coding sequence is TGCGCCAGCAGTGAGTCTAGGCTAGCGGGAGGGAACTACAATGAGCAGTTCTTC.

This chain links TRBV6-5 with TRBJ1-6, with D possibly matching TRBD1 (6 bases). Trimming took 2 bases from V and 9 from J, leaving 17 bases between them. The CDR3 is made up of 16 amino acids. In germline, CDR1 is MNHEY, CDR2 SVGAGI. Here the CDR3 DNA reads TGTGCCAGCAGTTACGGGGCAGGGGCGACGATTTCACCCCTCCACTTT. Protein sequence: CASSYGAGATISPLHF.

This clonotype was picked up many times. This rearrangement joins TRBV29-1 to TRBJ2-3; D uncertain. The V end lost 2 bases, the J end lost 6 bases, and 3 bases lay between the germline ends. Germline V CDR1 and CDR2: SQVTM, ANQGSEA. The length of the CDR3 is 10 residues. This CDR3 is CSVESDTQYF. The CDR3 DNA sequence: TGCAGCGTTGAATCGGATACGCAGTATTTT.

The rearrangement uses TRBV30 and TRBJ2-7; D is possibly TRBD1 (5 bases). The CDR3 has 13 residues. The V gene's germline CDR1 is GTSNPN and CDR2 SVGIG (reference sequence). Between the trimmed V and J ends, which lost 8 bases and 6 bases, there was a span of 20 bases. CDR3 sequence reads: CAASQGFGTEQYF. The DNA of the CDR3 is TGTGCCGCCTCCCAGGGTTTCGGAACCGAGCAGTACTTC.

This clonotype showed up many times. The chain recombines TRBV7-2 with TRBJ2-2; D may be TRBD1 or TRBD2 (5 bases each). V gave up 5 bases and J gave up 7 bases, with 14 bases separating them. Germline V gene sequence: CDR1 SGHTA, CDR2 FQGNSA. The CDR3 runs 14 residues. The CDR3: CASSAGTYNGELFF. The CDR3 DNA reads TGTGCCAGCAGCGCCGGGACCTATAACGGGGAGCTGTTTTTT.

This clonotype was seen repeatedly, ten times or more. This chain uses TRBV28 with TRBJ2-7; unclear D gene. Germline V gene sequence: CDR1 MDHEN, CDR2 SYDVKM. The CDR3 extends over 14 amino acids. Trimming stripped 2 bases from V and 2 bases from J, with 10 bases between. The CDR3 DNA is TGTGCCAGCAGTTTAGTACAGACACCCTACGAGCAGTACTTC. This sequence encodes CASSLVQTPYEQYF.

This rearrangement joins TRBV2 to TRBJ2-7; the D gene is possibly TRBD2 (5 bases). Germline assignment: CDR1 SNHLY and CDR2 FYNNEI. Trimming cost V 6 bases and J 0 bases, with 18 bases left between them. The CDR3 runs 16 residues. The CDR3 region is CASSARPERSSYEQYF. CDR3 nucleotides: TGTGCCAGCAGCGCCCGTCCCGAGCGGAGCTCCTACGAGCAGTACTTC.

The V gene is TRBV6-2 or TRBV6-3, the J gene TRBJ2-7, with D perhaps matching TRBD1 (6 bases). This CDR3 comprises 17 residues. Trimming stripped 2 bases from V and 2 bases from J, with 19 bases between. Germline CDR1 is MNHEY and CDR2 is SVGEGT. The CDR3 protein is CASSYNSGVGLTYEQYF. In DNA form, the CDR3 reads TGTGCCAGCAGTTACAATTCAGGGGTAGGACTGACCTACGAGCAGTACTTC.

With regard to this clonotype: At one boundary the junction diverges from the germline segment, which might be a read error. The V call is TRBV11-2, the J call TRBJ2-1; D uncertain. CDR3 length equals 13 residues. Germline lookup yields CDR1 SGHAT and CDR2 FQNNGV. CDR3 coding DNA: TGTGCCAGCAGTTCCAGTAGCCTAGATGAGCACTTCTTC. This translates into CASSSSSLDEHFF.

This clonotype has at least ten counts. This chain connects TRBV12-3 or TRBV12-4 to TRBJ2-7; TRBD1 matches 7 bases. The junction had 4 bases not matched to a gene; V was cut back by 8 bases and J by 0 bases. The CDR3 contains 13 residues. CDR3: CASLQGSSYEQYF. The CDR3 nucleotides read TGTGCCAGCCTACAGGGGAGCTCCTACGAGCAGTACTTC.

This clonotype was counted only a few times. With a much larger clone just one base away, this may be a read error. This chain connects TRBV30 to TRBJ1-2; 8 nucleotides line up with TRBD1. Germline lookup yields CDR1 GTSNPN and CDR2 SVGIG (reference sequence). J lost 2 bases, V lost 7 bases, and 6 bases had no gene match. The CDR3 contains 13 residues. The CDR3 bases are TGTGCCTTCACAGGGGGTCTCAACTATGGCTACACCTTC. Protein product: CAFTGGLNYGYTF.

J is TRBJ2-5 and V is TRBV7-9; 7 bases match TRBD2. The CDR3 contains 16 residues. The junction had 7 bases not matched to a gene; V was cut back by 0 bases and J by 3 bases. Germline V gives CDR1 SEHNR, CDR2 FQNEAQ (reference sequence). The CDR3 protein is CASSLADVGREETQYF. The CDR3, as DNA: TGTGCCAGCAGCTTAGCCGATGTAGGGAGGGAAGAGACCCAGTACTTC.

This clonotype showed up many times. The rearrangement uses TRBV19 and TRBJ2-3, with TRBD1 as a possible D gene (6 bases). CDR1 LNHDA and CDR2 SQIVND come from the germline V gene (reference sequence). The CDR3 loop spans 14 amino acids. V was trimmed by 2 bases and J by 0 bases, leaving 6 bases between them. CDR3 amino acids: CASSIRGSTDTQYF. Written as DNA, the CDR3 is TGTGCCAGTAGTATAAGGGGGAGCACAGATACGCAGTATTTT. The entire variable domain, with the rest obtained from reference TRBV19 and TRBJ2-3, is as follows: DGGITQSPKYLFRKEGQNVTLSCEQNLNHDAMYWYRQDPGQGLRLIYYSQIVNDFQKGDIAEGYSVSREKKESFPLTVTSAQKNPTAFYLCASSIRGSTDTQYFGPGTRLTVL.